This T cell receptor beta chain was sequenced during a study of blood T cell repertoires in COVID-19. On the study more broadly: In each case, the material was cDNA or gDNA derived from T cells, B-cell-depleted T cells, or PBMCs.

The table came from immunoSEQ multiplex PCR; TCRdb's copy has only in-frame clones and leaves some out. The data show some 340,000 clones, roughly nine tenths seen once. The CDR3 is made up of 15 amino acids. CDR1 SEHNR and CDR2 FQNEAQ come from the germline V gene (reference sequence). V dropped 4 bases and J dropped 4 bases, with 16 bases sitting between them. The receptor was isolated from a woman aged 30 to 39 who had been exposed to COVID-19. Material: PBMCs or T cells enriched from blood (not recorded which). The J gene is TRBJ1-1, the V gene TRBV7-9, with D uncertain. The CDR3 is CASSSFWAYGTEAFF. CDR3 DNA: TGTGCCAGCAGCTCGTTTTGGGCCTACGGCACTGAAGCTTTCTTT.